The TCR beta chain described here comes from a study of OX40 agonist ivuxolimab in advanced cancers. As for the study in general: The patients got ivuxolimab, which is an agonistic anti-OX40 (CD134) antibody. Patients in dose escalation had liver, melanoma, kidney or head and neck cancers. Points from the study as a whole: Circulating CD4+ and CD8+ T cells showed clonal expansion by week 6 at 0.1 to 3.0 mg/kg. Partial responders dosed at 0.1-3.0 mg/kg displayed clonal expansion ranking among the lowest.

Produced via immunoSEQ multiplex PCR; TCRdb's table is partial and in-frame only. Found here are roughly 80,000 clones, 65% to 85% of them singletons; the top ten hold around 0.73%. This CDR3 has 13 residues. CDR1 MNHEY and CDR2 SMNVEV come from the germline V gene (reference sequence). V shed 6 bases and J 8 bases; nucleotides not matched to a gene: 7. In the case of this clone: The antigen is undetermined.

This sequence originates from an adult with an advanced solid tumor such as melanoma, head and neck, liver or kidney cancer. Here the sequenced sample was CD4+ or CD8+ T cells sorted from blood, taken in a trial of the OX40 agonist ivuxolimab. The chain carries TRBV27 and TRBJ1-2; 9 positions agree with TRBD1. The DNA for the CDR3 is TGTGCCAGCAGCATAACAGGGGGCTTAGGCTACACCTTC. Amino acid sequence: CASSITGGLGYTF.